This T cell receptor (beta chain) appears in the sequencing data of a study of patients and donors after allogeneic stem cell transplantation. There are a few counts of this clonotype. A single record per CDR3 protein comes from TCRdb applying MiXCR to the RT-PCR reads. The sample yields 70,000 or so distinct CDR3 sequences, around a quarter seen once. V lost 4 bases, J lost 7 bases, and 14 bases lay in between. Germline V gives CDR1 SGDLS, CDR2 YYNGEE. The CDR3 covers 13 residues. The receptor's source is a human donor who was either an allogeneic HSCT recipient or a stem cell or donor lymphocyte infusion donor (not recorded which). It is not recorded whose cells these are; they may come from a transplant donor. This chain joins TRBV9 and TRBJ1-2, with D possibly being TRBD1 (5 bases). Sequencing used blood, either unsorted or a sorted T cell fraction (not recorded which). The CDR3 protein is CASSPRGQGGYTF. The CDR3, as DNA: TGTGCCAGCAGCCCCCGAGGCCAGGGTGGCTACACCTTC.